A selection of T cell receptor beta chains follows, all from one sample in a study of shared clonotypes between healthy human individuals. Generated by immunoSEQ multiplex PCR, the TCRdb table keeps only in-frame clones and is missing some. Counted here are a few million clones, 90% to 95% occurring once; the ten biggest clones make up around 0.15%. Specimen: naive CD4+ T cells sorted from blood. The receptors come from a man between 18 and 35 years old in good health. Each CDR3 is given with its conserved first and last residue. The order of the fields is CDR3 protein, CDR3 length, V gene, J gene.

CDR3aa: CASSLGAAQETQYF
len: 14
v_gene: TRBV5-1
j_gene: TRBJ2-5

CDR3aa: CASSLGQVGTEAFF
len: 14
v_gene: TRBV5-1
j_gene: TRBJ1-1

CDR3aa: CASSPPPGGPTTVTEAFF
len: 18
v_gene: TRBV9
j_gene: TRBJ1-1

CDR3aa: CASSLSSVNEQFF
len: 13
v_gene: TRBV28
j_gene: TRBJ2-1

CDR3aa: CAIKNTGLPDTQYF
len: 14
v_gene: TRBV10-3
j_gene: TRBJ2-3

CDR3aa: CASGLETISNEQFF
len: 14
v_gene: TRBV12-5
j_gene: TRBJ2-1

CDR3aa: CASSRIPDFNGYTF
len: 14
v_gene: TRBV2
j_gene: TRBJ1-2

CDR3aa: CATMGGTGVNETGTTDTQYF
len: 20
v_gene: TRBV18
j_gene: TRBJ2-3

CDR3aa: CASSPLDRGAAYEQYF
len: 16
v_gene: TRBV5-6
j_gene: TRBJ2-7

CDR3aa: CATRGQGDNQPQHF
len: 14
v_gene: TRBV25-1
j_gene: TRBJ1-5

CDR3aa: CASSPQGTGSKYGYTF
len: 16
v_gene: TRBV18
j_gene: TRBJ1-2

CDR3aa: CASSLSSDMGPLYGYTF
len: 17
v_gene: TRBV27
j_gene: TRBJ1-2

CDR3aa: CASSQEGGSYNEQFF
len: 15
v_gene: TRBV4-3
j_gene: TRBJ2-1

CDR3aa: CASSDRQGGKLFF
len: 13
v_gene: TRBV7-3
j_gene: TRBJ1-4

CDR3aa: CAWNRGRTDTQYF
len: 13
v_gene: TRBV30
j_gene: TRBJ2-3

CDR3aa: CASSTIKGQDYNEQFF
len: 16
v_gene: TRBV11-2
j_gene: TRBJ2-1

CDR3aa: CASSAVTGSYNEQFF
len: 15
v_gene: TRBV6-4
j_gene: TRBJ2-1

CDR3aa: CASSLSKGRNSPLHF
len: 15
v_gene: TRBV7-9
j_gene: TRBJ1-6

CDR3aa: CASSLTSGRTDTQYF
len: 15
v_gene: TRBV7-2
j_gene: TRBJ2-3

CDR3aa: CASSPRTGSIPEAFF
len: 15
v_gene: TRBV7-8
j_gene: TRBJ1-1

CDR3aa: CASSEIWRGNEKLFF
len: 15
v_gene: TRBV6-1
j_gene: TRBJ1-4

CDR3aa: CASKPGDTYGYTF
len: 13
v_gene: TRBV6-5
j_gene: TRBJ1-2

CDR3aa: CASSLGTSSNQPQHF
len: 15
v_gene: TRBV7-9
j_gene: TRBJ1-5

CDR3aa: CASSQGASGTYNEQFF
len: 16
v_gene: TRBV4-1
j_gene: TRBJ2-1

CDR3aa: CASSPTISNQPQHF
len: 14
v_gene: TRBV9
j_gene: TRBJ1-5

CDR3aa: CASSLSEKLFF
len: 11
v_gene: TRBV28
j_gene: TRBJ1-4